The 12 T cell receptor beta chains below all came from one sample that was sequenced in a study of identical twins. TCRdb passed the 5' RACE reads through MiXCR, listing each CDR3 protein once. The sample holds around 570,000 distinct CDR3 sequences, more than 9% seen once. The data were also submitted as part of a second study, on yellow fever vaccine responses in identical twins.

Sequencing input: PBMCs. All receptors derive from a woman between 18 and 29 years old in good health.

The CDR3 nucleotides read TGTGCCAGCAGCTCCTCCCGGGCCGGACAGTACCTTTACTACAATGAGCAGTTCTTC. It yields the protein CASSSSRAGQYLYYNEQFF. The V and J genes are TRBV5-4 and TRBJ2-1; a weak D match, TRBD1 (6 bases). CDR3 size: 19 residues. Trimming removed 3 bases from V and 3 bases from J, with 25 bases in between. Germline V gene lookup returns CDR1 SGHNT and CDR2 YYREEE (reference sequence).

This clonotype was seen ten or more times. This chain uses TRBV12-3 or TRBV12-4 with TRBJ1-1, with D maybe TRBD1 (5 bases). The V gene lost 6 bases and the J gene lost 4 bases, with 21 bases spanning the gap. The CDR3 runs to 16 residues. The chain's CDR3 is CASSPFRQPLGTEAFF. DNA for the CDR3: TGTGCCAGCAGCCCCTTTAGACAGCCCCTGGGCACTGAAGCTTTCTTT.

This clonotype was seen a handful of times. V is TRBV28 and J is TRBJ2-3; 8 nucleotides align to TRBD1. CDR1 and CDR2 from the germline V gene are MDHEN and SYDVKM. The CDR3 has 17 residues. The V gene end was trimmed by 8 bases and the J gene end by 4 bases; junction bases not matched to a gene: 17. This CDR3 reads CASGSPGQGGWADTQYF. In DNA form, the CDR3 reads TGTGCCAGCGGTTCCCCAGGACAGGGCGGTTGGGCAGATACGCAGTATTTT.

In its sample, this clonotype was seen many times. The chain recombines TRBV2 with TRBJ2-1, with a possible D match to TRBD2 (6 bases). The V gene lost 6 bases and the J gene lost 8 bases, with 20 bases spanning the gap. The CDR3 totals 15 residues. Germline assignment: CDR1 SNHLY and CDR2 FYNNEI. The CDR3 sequence is CASRGGVAPGDEQFF. CDR3 DNA: TGTGCCAGCAGGGGGGGTGTCGCGCCGGGGGATGAGCAGTTCTTC.

In its sample, this clonotype was seen many times. The chain couples TRBV20-1 to TRBJ2-5; the match to TRBD2 covers 9 bases. With 2 bases clipped from V and 1 base from J, the junction kept 5 bases outside the gene matches. Germline-derived CDR1 and CDR2 are DFQATT and SNEGSKA (reference sequence). This CDR3 region has 15 residues. In DNA form, the CDR3 reads TGCAGTGCTAGATTCGCGGGGGGGGGCCAAGAGACCCAGTACTTC. Protein product: CSARFAGGGQETQYF.

This clonotype was found a few times. The chain couples TRBV5-1 to TRBJ2-1, with D unresolved. Between the trimmed V and J ends, which lost 0 bases and 0 bases, there was a span of 13 bases. The CDR3 sequence is 17 residues long. Germline V gene data show CDR1 as SGHRS and CDR2 as YFSETQ. For the CDR3, the DNA is TGCGCCAGCAGCTTGGATTCGAGGAGCAGCTCCTACAATGAGCAGTTCTTC. Translating it yields CASSLDSRSSSYNEQFF.

The chain joins TRBV18 to TRBJ2-7, with TRBD1 matching over 7 bases. V shed 3 bases and J 0 bases; nucleotides not matched to a gene: 8. From germline, CDR1 is KGHSH and CDR2 LQKENI. This CDR3 has 16 amino acids. Written as DNA, the CDR3 is TGTGCCAGCTCACCGAGACAGGGTACAACCTCCTACGAGCAGTACTTC. Residues: CASSPRQGTTSYEQYF.

The table lists this clonotype with a few counts. The V call is TRBV5-1, the J call TRBJ2-1, with D hard to call. The germline V and J ends were trimmed by 0 bases and 6 bases, with 7 bases remaining between them. Germline lookup yields CDR1 SGHRS and CDR2 YFSETQ. This CDR3 has 13 residues. CDR3 region: CASSLVTPNEQFF. The CDR3, as DNA: TGCGCCAGCAGCTTGGTGACCCCCAATGAGCAGTTCTTC.

This clonotype was found a few times. The CDR3 sequence is CASKPDAGNTGELFF. The CDR3 coding sequence is TGTGCCAGCAAACCTGACGCGGGTAACACCGGGGAGCTGTTTTTT. The chain has TRBV6-1 and TRBJ2-2; D is possibly TRBD2 (5 bases). The CDR3 length is 15 residues. CDR1 and CDR2 from the germline V gene are MNHNS and SASEGT. V lost 7 bases and J 2 bases, leaving 14 bases between the germline ends.

This clonotype was seen many times. The chain links TRBV10-3 to TRBJ2-3; 14 nucleotides match TRBD2. The V and J ends lost 10 bases and 3 bases, in that order; junction bases with no gene match: 6. Germline lookup yields CDR1 ENHRY and CDR2 SYGVKD. The CDR3 consists of 15 residues. DNA of the CDR3: TGTGCCACCGGGACTAGCGGGGGCCCTACAGATACGCAGTATTTT. The encoded protein is CATGTSGGPTDTQYF.

This clonotype has a handful of counts. This sequence joins TRBV12-5 and TRBJ2-5; D assignment may be TRBD1 or TRBD2 (5 bases each). V lost 6 bases and J lost 2, with 16 bases in between. The CDR3 has 15 residues. Germline-derived CDR1 and CDR2 are LGHNT and FRNRAP. For the CDR3, the DNA is TGTGCTAGTGGATTCTGGGACGTTGGACAAGAGACCCAGTACTTC. This translates into CASGFWDVGQETQYF.

The chain recombines TRBV11-2 with TRBJ2-1, with 7 bases matching TRBD2. The CDR3 is 15 amino acids. The V gene end was trimmed by 5 bases and the J gene end by 4 bases; junction bases not matched to a gene: 8. Germline V gives CDR1 SGHAT, CDR2 FQNNGV. For the CDR3, the DNA is TGTGCCAGCAGCCCCTTGACTAGCCCATACAATGAGCAGTTCTTC. Encoded protein: CASSPLTSPYNEQFF. The entire variable domain, with the rest obtained from reference TRBV11-2 and TRBJ2-1, is as follows: EAGVAQSPRYKIIEKRQSVAFWCNPISGHATLYWYQQILGQGPKLLIQFQNNGVVDDSQLPKDRFSAERLKGVDSTLKIQPAKLEDSAVYLCASSPLTSPYNEQFFGPGTRLTVL.